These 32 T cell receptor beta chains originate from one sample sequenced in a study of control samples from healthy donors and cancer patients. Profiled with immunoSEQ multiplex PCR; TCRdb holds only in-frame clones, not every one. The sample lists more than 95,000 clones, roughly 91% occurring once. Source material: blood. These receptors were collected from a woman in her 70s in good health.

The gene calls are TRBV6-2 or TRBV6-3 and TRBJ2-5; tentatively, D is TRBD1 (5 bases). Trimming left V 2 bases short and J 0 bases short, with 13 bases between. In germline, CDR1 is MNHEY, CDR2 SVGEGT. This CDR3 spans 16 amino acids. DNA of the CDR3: TGTGCCAGCAGTTACGTATTGCAGGGCCACCAAGAGACCCAGTACTTC. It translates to CASSYVLQGHQETQYF.

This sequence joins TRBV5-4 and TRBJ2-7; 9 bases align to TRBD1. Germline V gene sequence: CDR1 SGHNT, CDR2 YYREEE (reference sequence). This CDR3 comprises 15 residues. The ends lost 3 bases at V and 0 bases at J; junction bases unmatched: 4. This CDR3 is CASSYRQGVSYEQYF. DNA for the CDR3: TGTGCCAGCAGCTACCGACAGGGGGTCTCCTACGAGCAGTACTTC.

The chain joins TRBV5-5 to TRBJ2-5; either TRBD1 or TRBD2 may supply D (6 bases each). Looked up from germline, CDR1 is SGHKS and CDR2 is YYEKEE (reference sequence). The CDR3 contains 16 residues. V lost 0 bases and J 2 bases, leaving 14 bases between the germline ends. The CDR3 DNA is TGTGCCAGCAGCTTGGAAGGCCGGGGGCAGCAAGAGACCCAGTACTTC. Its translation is CASSLEGRGQQETQYF.

The CDR3 sequence: CASSQDRGQPQHF. In DNA form, the CDR3 reads TGCGCCAGCAGCCAGGATCGAGGTCAGCCCCAGCATTTT. J is TRBJ1-5 and V is TRBV4-3; no clear D gene. Per the germline V gene, CDR1 is LGHNA and CDR2 is YSLEER. Deletions cut 3 bases from V and 6 bases from J, with 9 bases between. The CDR3 spans 13 residues.

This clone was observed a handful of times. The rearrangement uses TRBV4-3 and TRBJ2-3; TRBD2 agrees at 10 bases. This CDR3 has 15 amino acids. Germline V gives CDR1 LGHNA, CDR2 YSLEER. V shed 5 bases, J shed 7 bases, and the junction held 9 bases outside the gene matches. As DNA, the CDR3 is TGCGCCAGCAGCAGACAAGCGGGGGGGCCGAATACGCAGTATTTT. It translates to CASSRQAGGPNTQYF.

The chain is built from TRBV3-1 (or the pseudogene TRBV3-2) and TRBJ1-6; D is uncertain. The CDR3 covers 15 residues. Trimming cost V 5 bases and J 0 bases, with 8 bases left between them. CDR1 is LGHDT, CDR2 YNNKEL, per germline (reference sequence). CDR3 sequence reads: CASSDYSSYNSPLHF. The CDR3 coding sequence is TGTGCCAGCAGCGACTACTCCTCCTATAATTCACCCCTCCACTTT.

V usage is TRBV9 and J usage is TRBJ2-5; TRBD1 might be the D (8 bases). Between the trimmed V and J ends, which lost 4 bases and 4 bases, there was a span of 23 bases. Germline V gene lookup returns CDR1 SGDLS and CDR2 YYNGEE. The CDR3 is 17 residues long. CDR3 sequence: CASSLTISTGEGETQYF. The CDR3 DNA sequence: TGTGCCAGCAGCCTCACCATCTCGACAGGGGAGGGAGAGACCCAGTACTTC.

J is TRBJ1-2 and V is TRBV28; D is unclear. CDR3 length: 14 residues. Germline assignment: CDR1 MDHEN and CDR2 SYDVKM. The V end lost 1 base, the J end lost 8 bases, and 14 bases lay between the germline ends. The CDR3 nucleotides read TGTGCCAGCAGTTTATTCTCGGTCTTAGGCGGCTACACCTTC. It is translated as CASSLFSVLGGYTF.

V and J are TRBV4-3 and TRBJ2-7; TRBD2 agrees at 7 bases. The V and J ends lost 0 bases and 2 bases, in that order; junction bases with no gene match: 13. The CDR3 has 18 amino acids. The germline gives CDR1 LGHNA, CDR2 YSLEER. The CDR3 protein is CASSQDLYGRGGAYEQYF. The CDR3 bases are TGCGCCAGCAGCCAAGATTTATATGGGCGGGGAGGGGCCTACGAGCAGTACTTC.

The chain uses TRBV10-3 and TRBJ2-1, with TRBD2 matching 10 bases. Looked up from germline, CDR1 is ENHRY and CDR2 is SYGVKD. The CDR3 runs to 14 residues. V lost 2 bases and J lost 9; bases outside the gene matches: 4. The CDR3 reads CAISEGLAASEQFF. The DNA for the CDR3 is TGTGCCATCAGTGAGGGACTAGCGGCAAGTGAGCAGTTCTTC.

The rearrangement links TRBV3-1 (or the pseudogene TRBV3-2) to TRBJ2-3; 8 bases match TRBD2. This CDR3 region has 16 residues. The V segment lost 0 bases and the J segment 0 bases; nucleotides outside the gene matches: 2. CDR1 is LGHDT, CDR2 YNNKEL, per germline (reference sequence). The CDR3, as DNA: TGTGCCAGCAGCCAAGAAAGACTAGCGAGCACAGATACGCAGTATTTT. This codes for CASSQERLASTDTQYF.

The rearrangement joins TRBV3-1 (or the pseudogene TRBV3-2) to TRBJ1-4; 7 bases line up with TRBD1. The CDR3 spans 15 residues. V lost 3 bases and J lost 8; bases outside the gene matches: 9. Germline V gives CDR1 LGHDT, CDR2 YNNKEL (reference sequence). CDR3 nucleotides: TGTGCCAGCAGCCAGTCGGGGGCAGGGGGAGAAAAACTGTTTTTT. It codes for CASSQSGAGGEKLFF.

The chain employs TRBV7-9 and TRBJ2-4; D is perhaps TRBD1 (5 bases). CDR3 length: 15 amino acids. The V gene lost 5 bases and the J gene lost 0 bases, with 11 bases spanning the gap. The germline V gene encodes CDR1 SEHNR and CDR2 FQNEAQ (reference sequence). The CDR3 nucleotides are TGTGCCAGCAGCGGCAGGGATCTAGCCAAAAACATTCAGTACTTC. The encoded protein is CASSGRDLAKNIQYF.

CDR3 amino acids: CASSQGRGRASYNEQFF. For the CDR3, the DNA is TGTGCCAGCAGCCAGGGCCGAGGGAGGGCCTCGTACAATGAGCAGTTCTTC. J is TRBJ2-1 and V is TRBV14, with 7 bases lining up with TRBD2. Germline trimming cut 3 bases from V and 4 bases from J; bases unmatched to any gene: 12. CDR1 SGHDN and CDR2 FVKESK come from the germline V gene. The CDR3 has 17 amino acids.

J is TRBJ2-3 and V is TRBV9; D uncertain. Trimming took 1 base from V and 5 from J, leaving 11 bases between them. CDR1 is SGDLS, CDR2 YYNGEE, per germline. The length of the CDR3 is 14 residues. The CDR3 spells CASSVYGSGDTQYF. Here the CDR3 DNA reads TGTGCCAGCAGCGTATACGGGTCGGGAGATACGCAGTATTTT.

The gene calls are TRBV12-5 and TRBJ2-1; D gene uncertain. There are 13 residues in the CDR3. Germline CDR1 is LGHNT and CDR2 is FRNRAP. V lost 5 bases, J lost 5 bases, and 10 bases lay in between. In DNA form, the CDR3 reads TGTGCTAGTGGTCCCGGGTCTAACAATGAGCAGTTCTTC. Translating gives CASGPGSNNEQFF.

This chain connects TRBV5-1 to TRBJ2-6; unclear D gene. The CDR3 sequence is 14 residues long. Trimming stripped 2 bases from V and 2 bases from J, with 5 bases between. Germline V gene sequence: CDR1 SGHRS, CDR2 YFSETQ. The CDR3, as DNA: TGCGCCAGCAGCTTTCGGGCTGGGGCCAACGTCCTGACTTTC. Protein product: CASSFRAGANVLTF.

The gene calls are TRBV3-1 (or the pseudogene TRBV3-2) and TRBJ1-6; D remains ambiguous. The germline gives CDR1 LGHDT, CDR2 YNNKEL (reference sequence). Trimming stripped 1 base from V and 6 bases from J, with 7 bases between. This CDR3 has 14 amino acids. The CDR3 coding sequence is TGTGCCAGCAGCCAAGGACAACTTAATTCACCCCTCCACTTT. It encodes CASSQGQLNSPLHF.

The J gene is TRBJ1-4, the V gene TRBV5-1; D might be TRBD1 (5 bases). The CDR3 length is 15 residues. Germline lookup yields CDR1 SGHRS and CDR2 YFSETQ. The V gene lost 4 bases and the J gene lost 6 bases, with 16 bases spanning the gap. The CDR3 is CASSPRQREHEKLFF. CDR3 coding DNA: TGCGCCAGCAGCCCTAGACAGCGGGAGCATGAAAAACTGTTTTTT.

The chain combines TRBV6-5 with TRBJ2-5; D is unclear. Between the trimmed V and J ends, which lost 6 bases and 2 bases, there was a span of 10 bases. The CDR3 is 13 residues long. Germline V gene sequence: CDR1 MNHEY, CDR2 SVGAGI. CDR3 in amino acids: CASSRTLQETQYF. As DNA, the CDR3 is TGTGCCAGCAGCCGGACCTTACAAGAGACCCAGTACTTC.

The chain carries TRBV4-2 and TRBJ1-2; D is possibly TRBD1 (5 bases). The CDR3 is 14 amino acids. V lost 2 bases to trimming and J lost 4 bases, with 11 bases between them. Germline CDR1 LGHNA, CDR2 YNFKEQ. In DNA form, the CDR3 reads TGTGCCAGCAGCCAAAGCGACAGCGCCTATGGCTACACCTTC. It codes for CASSQSDSAYGYTF.

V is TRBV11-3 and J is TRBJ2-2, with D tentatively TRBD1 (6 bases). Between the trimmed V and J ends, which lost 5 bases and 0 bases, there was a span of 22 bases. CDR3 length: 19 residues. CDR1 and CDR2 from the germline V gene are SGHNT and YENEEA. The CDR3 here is CASSNSKLRGAANTGELFF. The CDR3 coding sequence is TGTGCCAGCAGCAATAGCAAGCTCAGGGGAGCCGCGAACACCGGGGAGCTGTTTTTT.

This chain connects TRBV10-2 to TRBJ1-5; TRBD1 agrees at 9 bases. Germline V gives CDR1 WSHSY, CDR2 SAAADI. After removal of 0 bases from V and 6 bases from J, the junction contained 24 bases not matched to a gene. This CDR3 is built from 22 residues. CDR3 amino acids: CASSESALGQGFFVREGQPQHF. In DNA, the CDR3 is TGCGCCAGCAGTGAGTCGGCTTTAGGACAGGGGTTCTTTGTACGAGAGGGTCAGCCCCAGCATTTT.

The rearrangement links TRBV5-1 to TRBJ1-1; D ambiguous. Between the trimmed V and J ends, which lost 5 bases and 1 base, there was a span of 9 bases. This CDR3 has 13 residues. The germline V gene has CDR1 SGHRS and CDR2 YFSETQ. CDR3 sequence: CASRKGQNTEAFF. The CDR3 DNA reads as TGCGCCAGCAGAAAGGGCCAGAACACTGAAGCTTTCTTT.

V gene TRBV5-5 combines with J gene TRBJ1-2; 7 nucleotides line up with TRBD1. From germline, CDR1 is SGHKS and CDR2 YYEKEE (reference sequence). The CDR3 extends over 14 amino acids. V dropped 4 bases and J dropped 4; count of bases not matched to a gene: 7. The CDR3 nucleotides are TGTGCCAGCAGCCCGGCGGGACAGAGCTATGGCTACACCTTC. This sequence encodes CASSPAGQSYGYTF.

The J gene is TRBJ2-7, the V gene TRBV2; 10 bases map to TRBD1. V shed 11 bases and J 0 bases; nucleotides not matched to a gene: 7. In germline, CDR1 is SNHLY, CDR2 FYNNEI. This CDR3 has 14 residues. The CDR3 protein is CALLTGGLSYEQYF. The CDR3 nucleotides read TGTGCCCTTCTGACAGGGGGCCTCTCCTACGAGCAGTACTTC.

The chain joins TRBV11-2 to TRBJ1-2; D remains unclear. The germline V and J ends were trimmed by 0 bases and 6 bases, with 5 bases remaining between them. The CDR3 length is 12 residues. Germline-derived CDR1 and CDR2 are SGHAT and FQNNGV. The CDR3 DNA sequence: TGTGCCAGCAGCTTAGAAAGTAATGGCTACACCTTC. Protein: CASSLESNGYTF.

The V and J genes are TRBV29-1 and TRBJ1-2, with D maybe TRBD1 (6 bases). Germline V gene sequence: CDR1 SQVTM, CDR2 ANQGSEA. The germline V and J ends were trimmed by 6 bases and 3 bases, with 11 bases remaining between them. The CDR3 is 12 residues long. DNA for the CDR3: TGCAGCGTCACAGGGCCCTACTATGGCTACACCTTC. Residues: CSVTGPYYGYTF.

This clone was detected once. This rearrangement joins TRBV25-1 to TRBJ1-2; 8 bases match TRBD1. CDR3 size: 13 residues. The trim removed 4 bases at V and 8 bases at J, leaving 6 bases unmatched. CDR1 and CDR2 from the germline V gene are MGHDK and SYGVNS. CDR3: CASSVTGGAGYTF. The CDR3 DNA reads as TGTGCCAGCAGTGTAACAGGGGGGGCCGGCTACACCTTC.

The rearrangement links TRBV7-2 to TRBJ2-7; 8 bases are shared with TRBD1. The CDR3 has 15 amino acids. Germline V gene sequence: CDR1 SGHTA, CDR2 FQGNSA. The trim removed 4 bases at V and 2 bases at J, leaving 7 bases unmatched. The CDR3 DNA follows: TGTGCCAGCAGCTCCCCGGGACAGGTAACCTACGAGCAGTACTTC. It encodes CASSSPGQVTYEQYF. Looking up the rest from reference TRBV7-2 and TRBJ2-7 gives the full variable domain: GAGVSQSPSNKVTEKGKDVELRCDPISGHTALYWYRQSLGQGLEFLIYFQGNSAPDKSGLPSDRFSAERTGGSVSTLTIQRTQQEDSAVYLCASSSPGQVTYEQYFGPGTRLTVT.

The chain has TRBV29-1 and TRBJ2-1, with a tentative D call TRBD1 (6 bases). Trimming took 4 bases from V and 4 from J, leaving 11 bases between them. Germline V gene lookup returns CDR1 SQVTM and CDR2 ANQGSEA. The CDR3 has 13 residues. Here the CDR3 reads CSVAGVGYNEQFF. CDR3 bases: TGCAGCGTTGCAGGGGTTGGTTACAATGAGCAGTTCTTC.

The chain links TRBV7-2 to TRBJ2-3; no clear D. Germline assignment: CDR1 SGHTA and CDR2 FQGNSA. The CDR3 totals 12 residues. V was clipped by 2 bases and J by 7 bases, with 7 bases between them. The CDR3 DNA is TGTGCCAGCAGCTTATTGGTAAATACGCAGTATTTT. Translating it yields CASSLLVNTQYF.